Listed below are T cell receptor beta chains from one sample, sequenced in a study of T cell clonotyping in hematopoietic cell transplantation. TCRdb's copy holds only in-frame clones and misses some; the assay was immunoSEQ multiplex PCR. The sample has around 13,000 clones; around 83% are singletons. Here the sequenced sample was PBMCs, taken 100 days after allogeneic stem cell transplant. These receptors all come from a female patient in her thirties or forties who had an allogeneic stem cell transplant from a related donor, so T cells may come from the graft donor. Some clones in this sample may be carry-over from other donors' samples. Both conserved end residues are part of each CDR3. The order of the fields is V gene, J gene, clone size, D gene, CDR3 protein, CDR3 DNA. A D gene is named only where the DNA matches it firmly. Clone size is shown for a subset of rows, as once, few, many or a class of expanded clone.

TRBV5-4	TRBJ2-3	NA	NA	CASSLWDQSPTSTDTQYF	TGTGCCAGCAGCTTGTGGGATCAGAGCCCCACTAGCACAGATACGCAGTATTTT
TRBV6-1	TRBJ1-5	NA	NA	CASWDFSNQPQHF	TGTGCCAGCTGGGACTTTAGCAATCAGCCCCAGCATTTT
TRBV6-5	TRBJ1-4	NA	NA	CASSPGPISHWKLFF	TGTGCCAGCAGCCCCGGACCGATATCCCATTGGAAACTGTTTTTT
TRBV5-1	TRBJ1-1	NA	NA	CASSLDRGMNTEAFF	TGCGCCAGCAGCTTGGACCGCGGCATGAACACTGAAGCTTTCTTT
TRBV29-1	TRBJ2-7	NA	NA	CSVREGEYEQYF	TGCAGCGTTCGTGAGGGCGAATACGAGCAGTACTTC
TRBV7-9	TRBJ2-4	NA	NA	CASTGRGEPKNIQYF	TGTGCCAGTACGGGCAGGGGTGAACCCAAAAACATTCAGTACTTC
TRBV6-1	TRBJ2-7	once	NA	CASSAVEGRGEQYF	TGTGCCAGCAGTGCTGTGGAGGGGAGAGGCGAGCAGTACTTC
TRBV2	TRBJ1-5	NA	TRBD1	CASRAGTGANQPQHF	TGTGCCAGCAGGGCCGGGACAGGGGCCAATCAGCCCCAGCATTTT
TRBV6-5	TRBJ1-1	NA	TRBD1	CASRPDRVDTEAFF	TGTGCCAGCAGGCCGGACAGGGTGGACACTGAAGCTTTCTTT
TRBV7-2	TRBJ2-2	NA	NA	CASSPLTRRNTGELFF	TGTGCCAGCAGCCCTCTCACGAGAAGGAACACCGGGGAGCTGTTTTTT
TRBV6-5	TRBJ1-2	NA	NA	CASSYGAGLAGYTF	TGTGCCAGCAGTTACGGGGCAGGGCTTGCTGGCTACACCTTC
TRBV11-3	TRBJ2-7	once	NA	CASSLAGSNSYF	TGTGCCAGCAGCTTAGCGGGCTCCAATTCGTACTTC
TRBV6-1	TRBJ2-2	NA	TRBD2	CASSGLAGGNTGELFF	TGTGCCAGCAGTGGACTAGCGGGAGGGAACACCGGGGAGCTGTTTTTT
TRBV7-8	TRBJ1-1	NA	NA	CASSLAMGVNTEAFF	TGTGCCAGCAGCTTAGCGATGGGAGTGAACACTGAAGCTTTCTTT
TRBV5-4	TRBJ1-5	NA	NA	CASSFGPVDGQPQHF	TGTGCCAGCAGCTTTGGTCCCGTCGACGGTCAGCCCCAGCATTTT
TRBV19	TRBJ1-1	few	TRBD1	CASSSTGDTEAFF	TGTGCCAGTAGTTCGACAGGGGACACTGAAGCTTTCTTT
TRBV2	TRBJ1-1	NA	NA	CASSLTEEAFF	TGTGCCAGCAGTTTAACAGAGGAAGCTTTCTTT
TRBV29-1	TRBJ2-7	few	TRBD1	CSVGTGTYEQYF	TGCAGCGTTGGGACAGGGACCTACGAGCAGTACTTC
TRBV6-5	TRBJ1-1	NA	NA	CASSYSRDRPVEAFF	TGTGCCAGCAGTTACTCCCGGGACCGACCGGTTGAAGCTTTCTTT
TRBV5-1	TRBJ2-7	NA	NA	CASSPWAGAGYEQYF	TGCGCCAGCAGCCCCTGGGCAGGGGCAGGGTACGAGCAGTACTTC
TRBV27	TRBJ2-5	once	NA	CASSSRTDSETQYF	TGTGCCAGCAGTTCCCGGACGGATTCGGAGACCCAGTACTTC
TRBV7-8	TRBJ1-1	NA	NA	CASSFPPEGMNTEAFF	TGTGCCAGCAGCTTCCCCCCTGAGGGGATGAACACTGAAGCTTTCTTT
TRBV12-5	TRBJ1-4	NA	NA	CASGLVVWPGSSNEKLFF	TGTGCTAGTGGTTTGGTAGTATGGCCGGGGTCTTCTAATGAAAAACTGTTTTTT
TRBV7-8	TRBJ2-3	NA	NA	CASSVRTATDTQYF	TGTGCCAGCAGCGTTAGGACAGCCACAGATACGCAGTATTTT
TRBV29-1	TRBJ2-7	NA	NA	CSARTGAYEQYF	TGCAGCGCCAGAACGGGTGCCTACGAGCAGTACTTC
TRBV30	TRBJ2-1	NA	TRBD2	CAWNRGTSGSNEQFF	TGTGCCTGGAACCGCGGGACTAGCGGATCCAATGAGCAGTTCTTC
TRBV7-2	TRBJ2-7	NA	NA	CASSLGTQGTEQYF	TGTGCCAGCAGCTTAGGGACTCAGGGTACCGAGCAGTACTTC
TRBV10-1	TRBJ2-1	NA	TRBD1	CASSAEGQVYNEQFF	TGCGCCAGCAGTGCGGAGGGACAGGTGTACAATGAGCAGTTCTTC
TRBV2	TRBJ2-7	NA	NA	CASARMRGYEQYF	TGTGCCAGCGCCCGTATGCGGGGCTACGAGCAGTACTTC
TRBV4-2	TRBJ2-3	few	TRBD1	CASSRSTGGADTQYF	TGTGCCAGCAGCCGATCGACAGGGGGCGCAGATACGCAGTATTTT
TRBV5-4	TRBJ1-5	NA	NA	CASSYPGPFYSNQPQHF	TGTGCCAGCAGCTACCCCGGACCCTTCTATAGCAATCAGCCCCAGCATTTT
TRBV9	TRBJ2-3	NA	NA	CASSVIGTDTQYF	TGTGCCAGCAGCGTAATAGGAACAGATACGCAGTATTTT
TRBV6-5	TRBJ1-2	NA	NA	CASSYGGVEGYTF	TGTGCCAGCAGTTACGGCGGGGTGGAAGGCTACACCTTC
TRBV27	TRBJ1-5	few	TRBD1	CASSPRTGRVNQPQHF	TGTGCCAGCAGTCCAAGGACAGGGAGGGTCAATCAGCCCCAGCATTTT
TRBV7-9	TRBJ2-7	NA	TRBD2	CASRSQNSGRSYEQYF	TGTGCCAGCAGGTCCCAAAATAGCGGGAGGTCCTACGAGCAGTACTTC
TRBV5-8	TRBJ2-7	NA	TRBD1	CASSSHQGAVYEQYF	TGTGCCAGCAGCTCCCATCAGGGGGCGGTCTACGAGCAGTACTTC
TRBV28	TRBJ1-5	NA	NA	CASSLLSGDSNQPQHF	TGTGCCAGCAGTTTATTATCGGGGGATAGCAATCAGCCCCAGCATTTT
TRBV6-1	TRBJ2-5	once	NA	CASSEGGGSIGTQYF	TGTGCCAGCAGTGAAGGTGGGGGCAGCATAGGGACCCAGTACTTC
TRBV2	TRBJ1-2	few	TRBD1	CASRPTGLDGYTF	TGTGCCAGCAGGCCGACAGGGCTTGATGGCTACACCTTC
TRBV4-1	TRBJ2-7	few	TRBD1	CASSPSDRAAYEQYF	TGCGCCAGCAGCCCGTCGGACAGGGCGGCCTACGAGCAGTACTTC
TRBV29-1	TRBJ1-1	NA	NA	CSGGGEGVTEAFF	TGCAGCGGTGGGGGGGAAGGAGTCACTGAAGCTTTCTTT
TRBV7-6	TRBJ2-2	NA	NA	CASSLDVGGSNTGELFF	TGTGCCAGCAGCTTAGACGTCGGGGGTTCGAACACCGGGGAGCTGTTTTTT